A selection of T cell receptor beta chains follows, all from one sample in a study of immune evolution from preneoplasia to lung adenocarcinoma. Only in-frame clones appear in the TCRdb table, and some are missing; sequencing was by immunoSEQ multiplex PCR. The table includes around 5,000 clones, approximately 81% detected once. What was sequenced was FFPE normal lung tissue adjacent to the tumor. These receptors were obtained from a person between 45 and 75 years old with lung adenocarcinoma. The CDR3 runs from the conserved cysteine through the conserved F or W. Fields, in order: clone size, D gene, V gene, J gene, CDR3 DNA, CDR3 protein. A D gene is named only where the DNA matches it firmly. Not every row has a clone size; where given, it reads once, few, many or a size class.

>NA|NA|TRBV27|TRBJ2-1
TGTGCCAGCAGCACACTACAGGGCTGGGGATCCAATGAGCAGTTCTTC
CASSTLQGWGSNEQFF
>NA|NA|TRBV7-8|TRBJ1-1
TGTGCCAGCAGCTTACCCCCCCGCGGGATTCGGACTGAAGCTTTCTTT
CASSLPPRGIRTEAFF
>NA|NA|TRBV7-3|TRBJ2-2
TGTGCCAGCAGCTTTATGAACGGGGAGCTGTTTTTT
CASSFMNGELFF
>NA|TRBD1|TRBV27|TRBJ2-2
TGTGCCAGCAGTCGCCGGAACTCCCTCGGACAGGGGGCCGGCGGGGAGCTGTTTTTT
CASSRRNSLGQGAGGELFF
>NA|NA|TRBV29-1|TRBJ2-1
TGCAGCGCCTCCAAGGGGGGTGAGCAGTTCTTC
CSASKGGEQFF
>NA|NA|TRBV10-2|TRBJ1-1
TGCGCCAGCAGTGAGCGGGGGAACACTGAAGCTTTCTTT
CASSERGNTEAFF
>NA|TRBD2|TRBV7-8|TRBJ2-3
TGTGCCAGCAGCTTGGAGACTAGCGGGAGTTCAGATACGCAGTATTTT
CASSLETSGSSDTQYF
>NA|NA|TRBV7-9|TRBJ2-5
TGTGCCAGCAGCCCCTCCCTGGGCGTAGAGACCCAGTACTTC
CASSPSLGVETQYF
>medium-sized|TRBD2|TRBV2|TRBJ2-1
TGTGCCAGCAGTCCTGGACTAGTGGCGCCCGGCGAGCAGTTCTTC
CASSPGLVAPGEQFF
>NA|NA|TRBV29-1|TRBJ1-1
TGCAGCGTTGAAAGGGAGCAGGGGCGTGAAGCTTTCTTT
CSVEREQGREAFF
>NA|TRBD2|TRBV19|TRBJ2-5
TGTGCCAGCAGCGGGAGAGCGGCGGAGACCCAGTACTTC
CASSGRAAETQYF
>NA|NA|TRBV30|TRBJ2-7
TGTGCCTGGAGCAGTAAGCCGAGCTACGAGCAGTACTTC
CAWSSKPSYEQYF
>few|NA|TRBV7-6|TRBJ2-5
TGTGCCAGCAGCTTAGTTTCGACAGGACGGCAAGAGACCCAGTACTTC
CASSLVSTGRQETQYF
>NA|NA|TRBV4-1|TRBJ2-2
TGCGCCAGCAGCCAGCCTAATTTGGGGTTTACCACCGGGGAGCTGTTTTTT
CASSQPNLGFTTGELFF
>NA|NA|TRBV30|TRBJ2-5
TGTGCCTGCAGCGGAGGGGGATACCAAGAGACCCAGTACTTC
CACSGGGYQETQYF
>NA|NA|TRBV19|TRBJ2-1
TGTGCCAGTAGGGACCCTCGGAATGAGCAGTTCTTC
CASRDPRNEQFF
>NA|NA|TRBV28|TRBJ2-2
TGTGCCAGCAGCCAACAAGAATACACCGGGGAGCTGTTTTTT
CASSQQEYTGELFF
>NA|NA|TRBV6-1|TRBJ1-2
TGTGCCAGCAGTGCCACAGGGATATCTCGCTATGGCTACACCTTC
CASSATGISRYGYTF
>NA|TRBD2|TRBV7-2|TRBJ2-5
TGTGCCAGCAGCCGTCGGAGCGGGGGGGAGACCCAGTACTTC
CASSRRSGGETQYF
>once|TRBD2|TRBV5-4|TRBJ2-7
TGTGCCAGCAGCGGGCGACTAGCGGGGACCGCCTACGAGCAGTACTTC
CASSGRLAGTAYEQYF
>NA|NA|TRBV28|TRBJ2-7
TGTGCCAGCAGGCAACAGGAAACCTACGAGCAGTACTTC
CASRQQETYEQYF
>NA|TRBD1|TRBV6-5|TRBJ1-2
TGTGCCAGCAGTTTACGTGGGACAGGGGATGGCTACACCTTC
CASSLRGTGDGYTF
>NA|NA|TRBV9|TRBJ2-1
TGTGCCAGCAGCCCGGGCCCCGCGGGCACATACAATGAGCAGTTCTTC
CASSPGPAGTYNEQFF
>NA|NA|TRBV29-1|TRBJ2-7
TGCAGCGTTAGACAGGCCTACGAGCAGTACTTC
CSVRQAYEQYF
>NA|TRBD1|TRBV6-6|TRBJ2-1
TGTGCCAGCAGTCAAACCGGGACAGGGAGATCACGGGAGCAGTTCTTC
CASSQTGTGRSREQFF
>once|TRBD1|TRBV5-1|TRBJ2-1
TGCGCCAGCAGTCGGACAGGGGGCGCCCACAATGAGCAGTTCTTC
CASSRTGGAHNEQFF
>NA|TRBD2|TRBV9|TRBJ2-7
TGTGCCAGCAGCGTGGCTAGCGGGAAGACCTACGAGCAGTACTTC
CASSVASGKTYEQYF
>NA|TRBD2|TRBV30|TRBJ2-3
TGTGCCTGGAGTCGGCTAGCGGGAGCGGCCGCAGATACGCAGTATTTT
CAWSRLAGAAADTQYF
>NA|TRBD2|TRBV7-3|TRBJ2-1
TGTGCCAGCAGCTTCCCGGGACTAGGGAACAATGAGCAGTTCTTC
CASSFPGLGNNEQFF
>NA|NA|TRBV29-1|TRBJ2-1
TGCAGCGTTGTCGGCGGGGGACAGTCCTACAATGAGCAGTTCTTC
CSVVGGGQSYNEQFF
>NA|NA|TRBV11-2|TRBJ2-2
TGTGCCAGCAGTCCAACCGTAGGGGGCACCGGGGAGCTGTTTTTT
CASSPTVGGTGELFF
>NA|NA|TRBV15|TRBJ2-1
TGTGCCACCAGCAGATTCGCAGGCAGCTCCTACAATGAGCAGTTCTTC
CATSRFAGSSYNEQFF
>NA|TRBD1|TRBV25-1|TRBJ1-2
TGTGCCAGCAGTGCACGGGGACAGGGGACCGGCTACACCTTC
CASSARGQGTGYTF
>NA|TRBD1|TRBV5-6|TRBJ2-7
TGTGCCAGCAGCGGGACAGGTAATAGTCCCTACGAGCAGTACTTC
CASSGTGNSPYEQYF
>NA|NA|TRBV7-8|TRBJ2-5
TGTGCCAGCAGCCCCCTCGGAGGTGAGACCCAGTACTTC
CASSPLGGETQYF
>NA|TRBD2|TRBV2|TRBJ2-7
TGTGCCAGCAGTGAAGGGGGACTAGCGGGGCACGAGCAGTACTTC
CASSEGGLAGHEQYF
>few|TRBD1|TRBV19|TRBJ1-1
TGTGCCAGTAGTACGCAGGGGGCGCAGAGGGCTGAAGCTTTCTTT
CASSTQGAQRAEAFF
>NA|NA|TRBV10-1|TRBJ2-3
TGCGCCAGCAGTGGGGGTCCAGATACGCAGTATTTT
CASSGGPDTQYF
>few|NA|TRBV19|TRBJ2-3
TGTGCCAGTAGTATTGCAATCTCGGCGGCACCAAGCACAGATACGCAGTATTTT
CASSIAISAAPSTDTQYF
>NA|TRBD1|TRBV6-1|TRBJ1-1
TGTGCCAGCATTAAACAGGGGTCGAACACTGAAGCTTTCTTT
CASIKQGSNTEAFF
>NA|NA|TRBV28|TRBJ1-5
TGTGCCAGCAGTACAGGAGACGAGGGCAATCAGCCCCAGCATTTT
CASSTGDEGNQPQHF
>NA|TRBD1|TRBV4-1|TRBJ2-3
TGCGCCAGCAGCCAAGACCTGGTCCTGACAGGGGCAGATACGCAGTATTTT
CASSQDLVLTGADTQYF